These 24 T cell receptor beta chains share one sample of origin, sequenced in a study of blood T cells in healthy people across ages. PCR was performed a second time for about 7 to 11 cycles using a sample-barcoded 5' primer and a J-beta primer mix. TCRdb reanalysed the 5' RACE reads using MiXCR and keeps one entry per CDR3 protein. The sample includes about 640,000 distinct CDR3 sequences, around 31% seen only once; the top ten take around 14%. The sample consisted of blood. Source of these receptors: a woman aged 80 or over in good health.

CDR3 coding DNA: TGTGCCAGCAGCTTAGAGGCCCGGCTACAGTTCTTC. Amino acid sequence: CASSLEARLQFF. The rearrangement joins TRBV7-2 to TRBJ2-1, with unresolved D. Between the trimmed V and J ends, which lost 1 base and 13 bases, there was a span of 11 bases. Germline loops: CDR1 SGHTA, CDR2 FQGNSA. This CDR3 comprises 12 residues.

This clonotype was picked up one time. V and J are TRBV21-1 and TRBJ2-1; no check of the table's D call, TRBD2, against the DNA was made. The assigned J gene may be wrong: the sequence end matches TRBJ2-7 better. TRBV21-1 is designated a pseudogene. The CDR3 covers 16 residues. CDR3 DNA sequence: TGTGCCAGCAGCGGAGGACATAGGCAGGGCTTAGCCGAGCAGTACTTC. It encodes CASSGGHRQGLAEQYF.

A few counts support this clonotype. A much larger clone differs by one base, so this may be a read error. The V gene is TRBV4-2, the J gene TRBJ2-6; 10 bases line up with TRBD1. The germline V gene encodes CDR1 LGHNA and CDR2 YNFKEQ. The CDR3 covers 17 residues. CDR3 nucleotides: TGTGCCAGCAGCCAGTCGGACAGGGGGACTGGGGCCGACGTCCTGACTTTC. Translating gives CASSQSDRGTGADVLTF.

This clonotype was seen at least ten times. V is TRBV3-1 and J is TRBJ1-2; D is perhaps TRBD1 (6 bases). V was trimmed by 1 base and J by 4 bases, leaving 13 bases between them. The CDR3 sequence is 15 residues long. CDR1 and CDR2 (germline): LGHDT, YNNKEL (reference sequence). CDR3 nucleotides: TGTGCCAGCAGCCAAGCTCAAACAGGGCCCTATGGCTACACCTTC. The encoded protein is CASSQAQTGPYGYTF.

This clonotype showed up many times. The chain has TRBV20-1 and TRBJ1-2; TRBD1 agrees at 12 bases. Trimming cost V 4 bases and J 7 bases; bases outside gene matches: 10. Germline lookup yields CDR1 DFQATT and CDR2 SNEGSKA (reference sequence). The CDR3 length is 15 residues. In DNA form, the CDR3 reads TGCAGTGCTACATCCGGGACAGGGGGCTTATCTGGCTACACCTTC. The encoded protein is CSATSGTGGLSGYTF.

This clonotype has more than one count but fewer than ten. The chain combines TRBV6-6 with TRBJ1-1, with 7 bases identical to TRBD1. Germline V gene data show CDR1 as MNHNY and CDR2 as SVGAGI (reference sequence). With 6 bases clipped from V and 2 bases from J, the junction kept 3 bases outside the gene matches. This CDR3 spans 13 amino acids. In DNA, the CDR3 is TGTGCCAGCAGACACAGGGGCAACACTGAAGCTTTCTTT. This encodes CASRHRGNTEAFF.

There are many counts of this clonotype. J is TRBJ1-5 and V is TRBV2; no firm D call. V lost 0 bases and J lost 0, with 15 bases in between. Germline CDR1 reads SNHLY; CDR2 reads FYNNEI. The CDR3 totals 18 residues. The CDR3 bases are TGTGCCAGCAGTGAAGCCGGAGGGAACTATTATAGCAATCAGCCCCAGCATTTT. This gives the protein CASSEAGGNYYSNQPQHF.

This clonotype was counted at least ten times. CDR3 sequence reads: CASGQRRAGNPYEQYF. The CDR3 DNA sequence: TGTGCCAGCGGCCAACGGCGGGCAGGGAATCCCTACGAGCAGTACTTC. The gene calls are TRBV5-6 and TRBJ2-7; D may correspond to TRBD1 or TRBD2 (5 bases each). The CDR3 is 16 residues long. The germline V gene encodes CDR1 SGHDT and CDR2 YYEEEE. The V and J ends lost 7 bases and 2 bases respectively, with 22 bases between them.

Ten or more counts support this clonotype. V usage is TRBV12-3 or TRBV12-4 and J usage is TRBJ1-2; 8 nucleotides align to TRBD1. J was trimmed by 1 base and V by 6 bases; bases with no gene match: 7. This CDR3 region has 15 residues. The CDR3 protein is CASSLDRGGNYGYTF. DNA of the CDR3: TGTGCCAGCAGCCTTGACAGGGGTGGTAACTATGGCTACACCTTC.

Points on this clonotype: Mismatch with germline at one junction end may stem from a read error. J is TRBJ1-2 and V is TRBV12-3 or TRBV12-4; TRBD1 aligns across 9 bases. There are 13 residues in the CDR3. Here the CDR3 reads CASSQGQGMGYIF. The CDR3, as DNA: TGTGCCAGCAGCCAGGGACAGGGAATGGGCTACATCTTC.

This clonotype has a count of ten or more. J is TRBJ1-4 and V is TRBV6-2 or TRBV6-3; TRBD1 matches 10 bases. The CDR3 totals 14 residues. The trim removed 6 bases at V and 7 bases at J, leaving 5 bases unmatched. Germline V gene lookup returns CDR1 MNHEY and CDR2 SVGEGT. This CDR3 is CASSMGQGPEKLFF. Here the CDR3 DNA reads TGTGCCAGCAGCATGGGACAGGGGCCTGAAAAACTGTTTTTT.

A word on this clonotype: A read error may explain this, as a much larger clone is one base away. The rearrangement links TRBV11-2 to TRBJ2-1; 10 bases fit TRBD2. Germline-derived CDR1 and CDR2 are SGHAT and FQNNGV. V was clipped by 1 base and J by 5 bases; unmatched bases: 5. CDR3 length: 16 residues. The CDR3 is CASSLGGAGGHNEQFF. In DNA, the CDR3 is TGTGCCAGCAGCTTAGGGGGAGCGGGGGGGCACAATGAGCAGTTCTTC.

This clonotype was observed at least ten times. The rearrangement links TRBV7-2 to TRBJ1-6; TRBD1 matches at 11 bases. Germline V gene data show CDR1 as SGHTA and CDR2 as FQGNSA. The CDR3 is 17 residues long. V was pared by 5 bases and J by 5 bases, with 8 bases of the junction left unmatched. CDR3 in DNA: TGTGCCAGCAGCCACCGGGGACAGGGGGTTAATAATTCACCCCTCCACTTT. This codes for CASSHRGQGVNNSPLHF.

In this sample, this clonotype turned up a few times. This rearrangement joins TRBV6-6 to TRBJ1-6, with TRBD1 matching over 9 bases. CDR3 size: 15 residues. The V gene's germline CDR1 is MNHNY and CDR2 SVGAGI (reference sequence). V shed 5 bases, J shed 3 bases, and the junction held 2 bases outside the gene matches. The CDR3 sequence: CASSQGQGYNSPLHF. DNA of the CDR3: TGTGCCAGCAGTCAGGGACAGGGCTATAATTCACCCCTCCACTTT.

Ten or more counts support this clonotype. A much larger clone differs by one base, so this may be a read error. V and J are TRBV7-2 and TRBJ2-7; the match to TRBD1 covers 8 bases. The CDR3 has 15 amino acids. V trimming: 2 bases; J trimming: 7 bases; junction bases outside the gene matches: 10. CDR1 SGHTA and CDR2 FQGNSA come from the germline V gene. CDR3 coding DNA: TGTGCCAGCAGCTTAAGACAGGGGCCCTATCAGGAGCAGTACTTC. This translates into CASSLRQGPYQEQYF.

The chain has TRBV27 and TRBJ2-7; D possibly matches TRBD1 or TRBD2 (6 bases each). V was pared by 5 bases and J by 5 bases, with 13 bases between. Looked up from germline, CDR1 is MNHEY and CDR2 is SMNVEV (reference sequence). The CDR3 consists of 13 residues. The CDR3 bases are TGTGCCAGCAGTGCGGACTACAGGGACGAGCAGTACTTC. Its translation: CASSADYRDEQYF.

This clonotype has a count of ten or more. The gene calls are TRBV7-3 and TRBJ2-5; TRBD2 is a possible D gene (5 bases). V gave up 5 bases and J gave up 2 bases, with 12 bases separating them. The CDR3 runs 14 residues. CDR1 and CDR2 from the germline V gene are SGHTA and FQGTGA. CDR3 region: CASSPAGGQETQYF. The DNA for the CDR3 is TGTGCCAGCAGCCCCGCGGGCGGACAAGAGACCCAGTACTTC.

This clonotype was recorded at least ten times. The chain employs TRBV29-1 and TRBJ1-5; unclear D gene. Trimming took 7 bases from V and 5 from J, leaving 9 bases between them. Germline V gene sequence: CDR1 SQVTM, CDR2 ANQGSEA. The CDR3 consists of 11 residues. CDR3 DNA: TGCAGCGCCGGGTCGGATCAGCCCCAGCATTTT. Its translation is CSAGSDQPQHF.

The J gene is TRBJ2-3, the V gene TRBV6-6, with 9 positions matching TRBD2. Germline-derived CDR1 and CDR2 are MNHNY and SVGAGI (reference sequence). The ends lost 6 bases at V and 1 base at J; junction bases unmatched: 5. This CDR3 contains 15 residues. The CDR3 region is CASRTTSGGTDTQYF. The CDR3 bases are TGTGCCAGCAGAACGACTAGCGGTGGCACAGATACGCAGTATTTT.

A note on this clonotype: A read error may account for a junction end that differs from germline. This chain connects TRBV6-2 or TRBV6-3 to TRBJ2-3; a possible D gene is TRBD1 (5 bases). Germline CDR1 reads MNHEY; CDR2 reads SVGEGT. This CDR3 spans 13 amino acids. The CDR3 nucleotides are TGTGCCGGCAGACAAGGGGGCACAGATACGCAGTATTTT. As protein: CAGRQGGTDTQYF.

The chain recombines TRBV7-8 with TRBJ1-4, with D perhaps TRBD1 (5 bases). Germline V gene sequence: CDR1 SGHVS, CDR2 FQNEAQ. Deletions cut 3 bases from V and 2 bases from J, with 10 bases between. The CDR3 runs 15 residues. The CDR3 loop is CASSFQGGTNEKLFF. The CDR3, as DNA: TGTGCCAGCAGCTTCCAGGGCGGTACTAATGAAAAACTGTTTTTT.

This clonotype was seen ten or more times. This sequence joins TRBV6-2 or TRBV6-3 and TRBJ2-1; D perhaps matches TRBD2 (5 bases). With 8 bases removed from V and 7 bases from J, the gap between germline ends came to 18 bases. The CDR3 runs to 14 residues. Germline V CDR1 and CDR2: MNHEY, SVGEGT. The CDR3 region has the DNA TGTGCCAGCCGCGGACTGGGTGGGGAAAATGAGCAGTTCTTC. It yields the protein CASRGLGGENEQFF.

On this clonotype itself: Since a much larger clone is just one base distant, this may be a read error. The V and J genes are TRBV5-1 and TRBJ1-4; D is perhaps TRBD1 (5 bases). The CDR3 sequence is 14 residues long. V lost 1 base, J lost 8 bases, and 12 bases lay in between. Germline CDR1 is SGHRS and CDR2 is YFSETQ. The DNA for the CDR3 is TGCGCCAGCAGCTTGATTCCAGGGAGCGAAAAACTGTTTTTT. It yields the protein CASSLIPGSEKLFF.

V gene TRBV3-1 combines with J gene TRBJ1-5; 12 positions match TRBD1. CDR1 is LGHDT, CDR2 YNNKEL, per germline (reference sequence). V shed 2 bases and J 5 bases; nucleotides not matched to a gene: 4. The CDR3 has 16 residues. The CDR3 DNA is TGTGCCAGCAGCCAATCCGGGACAGGGGGCTATCAGCCCCAGCATTTT. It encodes CASSQSGTGGYQPQHF.